These 24 T cell receptor beta chains were all obtained from the same sample, sequenced in a study of blood T cells in healthy people across ages (dated by TCRdb to about 2015). The receptor library was made with 5' RACE. This sample was sequenced with an Illumina HiSeq 2500. A second about 7 to 11 cycle PCR used a sample-barcoded 5' primer and a J-beta primer mix. TCRdb trimmed the raw reads at Q25, called clones with MiXCR and kept productive beta chains. Every entry covers one CDR3 protein and lists the most common genes and DNA from its rows. Across this sample there are about a million distinct CDR3 sequences, with roughly 51% seen only once. The ten largest clones capture about 20% of the sample. The material sequenced was blood. These receptors originate from a woman in her sixties in good health.

The V call is TRBV4-3, the J call TRBJ2-5, with TRBD1 as a possible D gene (6 bases). V lost 1 base, J lost 11 bases, and 26 bases lay in between. The CDR3 spans 17 residues. CDR1 and CDR2 from the germline V gene are LGHNA and YSLEER. The CDR3 DNA reads TGCGCCAGCAGCCAAGGATTTTGGAGACAGGCGGCCAGGGAGCAGTACTTC. It yields the protein CASSQGFWRQAAREQYF.

This rearrangement joins TRBV7-2 to TRBJ2-5; TRBD1 is a possible D gene (5 bases). The germline CDR1 and CDR2 sequences are SGHTA and FQGNSA. The CDR3 extends over 15 amino acids. Trimming pared 1 base from V and 11 bases from J, leaving 20 bases between. CDR3 loop: CASSLETATYNEQYF. CDR3 bases: TGTGCCAGCAGCTTAGAGACAGCCACATACAATGAGCAGTACTTC.

The chain links TRBV6-2 or TRBV6-3 to TRBJ1-4; D gene uncertain. CDR1 and CDR2 (germline): MNHEY, SVGEGT. V lost 6 bases to trimming and J lost 4 bases, with 15 bases between them. This CDR3 has 15 residues. The CDR3 loop reads CASSRRTANNEKLFF. CDR3 nucleotide sequence: TGTGCCAGCAGCCGCCGGACGGCCAATAATGAAAAACTGTTTTTT.

CDR3 sequence (DNA): TGCAGCGTTGCCGGGAATGCTGGCGAGCAGTACTTC. It yields the protein CSVAGNAGEQYF. V gene TRBV29-1 combines with J gene TRBJ2-5; TRBD2 might be the D (5 bases). The DNA end is a closer match to TRBJ2-7, so the J assignment may be wrong. This CDR3 has 12 residues. Germline assignment: CDR1 SQVTM and CDR2 ANQGSEA.

The genes are TRBV6-1 and TRBJ2-1, with TRBD2 matching 8 bases. Near its end, the DNA agrees better with TRBJ2-7, so the J call may be wrong. The CDR3 length is 15 residues. Germline CDR1 MNHNS, CDR2 SASEGT. The CDR3 here is CASNREGSSYNEQYF. The CDR3 DNA reads TGTGCCAGCAACCGGGAGGGGTCCTCCTACAATGAGCAGTACTTC.

This clonotype was counted a few times. The rearrangement uses TRBV6-5 and TRBJ1-2, with D tentatively TRBD1 (6 bases). CDR3 length equals 14 residues. Germline V gene sequence: CDR1 MNHEY, CDR2 SVGAGI. Trimming removed 4 bases from V and 4 bases from J, with 13 bases in between. Here the CDR3 reads CASSFRGSGYGYTF. CDR3 DNA: TGTGCCAGCAGTTTCAGGGGCTCGGGCTATGGCTACACCTTC.

The J gene is TRBJ2-2, the V gene TRBV20-1; 7 nucleotides line up with TRBD1. The V gene end was trimmed by 6 bases and the J gene end by 1 base; junction bases not matched to a gene: 5. The CDR3 is 14 amino acids. CDR1 and CDR2 (germline): DFQATT, SNEGSKA (reference sequence). The CDR3 bases are TGCAGTGCAAGTCGGACAGGGAACACCGGGGAGCTGTTTTTT. It is translated as CSASRTGNTGELFF.

The V gene is TRBV18, the J gene TRBJ1-1, with D possibly being TRBD1 (6 bases). This CDR3 has 12 amino acids. CDR1 and CDR2 (germline): KGHSH, LQKENI. Trimming shortened V by 3 bases and J by 8 bases, and 10 bases separated the two germline ends. The chain's CDR3 is CASSPYGQEAFF. CDR3 sequence (DNA): TGTGCCAGCTCACCCTACGGACAGGAAGCTTTCTTT.

This clonotype was observed a handful of times. In DNA form, the CDR3 reads TGTGCCAGCAGCGAATTACACGGGGGTACGCAGTATTTT. Protein product: CASSELHGGTQYF. V and J are TRBV12-3 or TRBV12-4 and TRBJ2-3, with a tentative D call TRBD2 (6 bases). V lost 6 bases, J lost 8 bases, and 15 bases lay in between. The CDR3 runs to 13 residues.

The rearrangement links TRBV6-4 to TRBJ2-7; TRBD1 might be the D (5 bases). Germline CDR1 reads MRHNA; CDR2 reads SNTAGT. The CDR3 loop spans 17 amino acids. The V end was cut by 0 bases, the J end by 6 bases, with 21 bases between. For the CDR3, the DNA is TGTGCCAGCAGTGACTCATTAGGGGAACCTAGAGCTCGCGAGCAGTACTTC. Its translation is CASSDSLGEPRAREQYF.

This clonotype is a singleton in its sample. This chain links TRBV18 with TRBJ2-6; maybe TRBD1 (5 bases). Trimming removed 4 bases at V and 0 bases at J, with 10 bases between. Germline CDR1 reads KGHSH; CDR2 reads LQKENI. The CDR3 is 16 residues long. CDR3 in amino acids: CASSRQGPSGANVLTF. The DNA for the CDR3 is TGTGCCAGCTCACGTCAGGGCCCCTCTGGGGCCAACGTCCTGACTTTC.

This clonotype has only one observation. The chain carries TRBV12-3 or TRBV12-4 and TRBJ2-3, with 10 bases fitting TRBD2. The CDR3 is made up of 14 amino acids. With V trimmed by 8 bases and J by 7 bases, 9 bases remained unmatched. CDR3 residues: CASGLAGESNTQYF. CDR3 DNA sequence: TGTGCCAGCGGGCTAGCGGGAGAGTCCAATACGCAGTATTTT.

The V and J genes are TRBV4-2 and TRBJ2-7, with TRBD2 matching over 8 bases. The CDR3 loop spans 14 amino acids. V lost 7 bases, J lost 5 bases, and 10 bases stayed unmatched. Per germline, CDR1 LGHNA and CDR2 YNFKEQ. Here the CDR3 DNA reads TGTGCCAGCAACACCCCGGGACTAGGTCACGAGCAGTACTTC. It codes for CASNTPGLGHEQYF.

This clonotype appeared a few times. The V and J genes are TRBV27 and TRBJ2-7; D ambiguous. Trimming took off 2 bases at V and 4 bases at J, with 12 bases between the two ends. Germline V lookup: CDR1 MNHEY, CDR2 SMNVEV (reference sequence). This CDR3 contains 14 residues. CDR3 amino acids: CASSLVDGLYEQYF. CDR3 DNA sequence: TGTGCCAGCAGTTTAGTGGACGGCTTATACGAGCAGTACTTC.

This clonotype has a handful of counts. CDR3 region: CASSETGSSYEQYF. CDR3 in DNA: TGTGCCAGCAGTGAGACGGGGAGCTCCTACGAGCAGTACTTC. The chain carries TRBV28 and TRBJ2-7, with D maybe TRBD2 (5 bases). The CDR3 is 14 amino acids. The ends were cut back, 5 bases at V and 0 bases at J, with 11 bases in the middle. CDR1 and CDR2 from the germline V gene are MDHEN and SYDVKM.

As for this clonotype: Relative to the germline gene, one junction end is altered; a read error may explain this. The rearrangement uses TRBV3-1 and TRBJ2-3; D ambiguous. CDR1 LGHDT and CDR2 YNNKEL come from the germline V gene (reference sequence). This CDR3 has 15 residues. CDR3 DNA: TGTGCCAACAGCCAAGATTGGGGATACACAGATACGCAGTATTTT. This gives the protein CANSQDWGYTDTQYF.

In this sample, this clonotype turned up once. The junction and the germline gene differ at one end; a read error may be behind it. V and J are TRBV27 and TRBJ2-5; 8 positions agree with TRBD2. Germline CDR1 MNHEY, CDR2 SMNVEV (reference sequence). The CDR3 runs 15 residues. CDR3 sequence: CTSSSTSVPFKTQYF. In DNA, the CDR3 is TGTACCAGCAGTTCGACTAGCGTTCCTTTCAAGACCCAGTACTTC.

This chain joins TRBV29-1 and TRBJ2-3; 11 bases fit TRBD2. The germline V gene has CDR1 SQVTM and CDR2 ANQGSEA. This CDR3 has 18 residues. V was clipped by 4 bases and J by 2 bases; unmatched bases: 14. The CDR3 nucleotides read TGCAGCGTTGCACGTCGGTCTAGCGGGAGGCGAACCACAGATACGCAGTATTTT. It translates to CSVARRSSGRRTTDTQYF.

This chain joins TRBV30 and TRBJ2-7; D might be TRBD1 (6 bases). The CDR3 has 11 amino acids. The V end was cut by 8 bases, the J end by 0 bases, with 8 bases between. Germline CDR1 and CDR2: GTSNPN and SVGIG (reference sequence). CDR3 bases: TGTGCCGGGACAAACTCCTACGAGCAGTACTTC. This translates into CAGTNSYEQYF. Variable domain in full (rest from reference TRBV30 and TRBJ2-7): SQTIHQWPATLVQPVGSPLSLECTVEGTSNPNLYWYRQAAGRGLQLLFYSVGIGQISSEVPQNLSASRPQDRQFILSSKKLLLSDSGFYLCAGTNSYEQYFGPGTRLTVT.

The chain employs TRBV7-3 and TRBJ2-7; TRBD2 matches 13 bases. Per the germline V gene, CDR1 is SGHTA and CDR2 is FQGTGA. The CDR3 is 16 residues long. With V trimmed by 5 bases and J by 4 bases, 8 bases remained unmatched. The DNA for the CDR3 is TGTGCCAGCAGCCCCGGACTAGCGGGAGTCGAATACGAGCAGTACTTC. It encodes CASSPGLAGVEYEQYF. Combining the CDR3 with reference TRBV7-3 and TRBJ2-7 gives the whole variable domain GAGVSQTPSNKVTEKGKYVELRCDPISGHTALYWYRQSLGQGPEFLIYFQGTGAADDSGLPNDRFFAVRPEGSVSTLKIQRTERGDSAVYLCASSPGLAGVEYEQYFGPGTRLTVT.

This rearrangement joins TRBV28 to TRBJ1-5, with 8 bases identical to TRBD1. J lost 2 bases, V lost 3 bases, and 6 bases had no gene match. This CDR3 has 16 amino acids. Germline assignment: CDR1 MDHEN and CDR2 SYDVKM. CDR3 sequence: CASSLGRGQRNQPQHF. In DNA form, the CDR3 reads TGTGCCAGCAGTTTGGGCAGGGGGCAGCGCAATCAGCCCCAGCATTTT.

The gene calls are TRBV4-3 and TRBJ2-7; TRBD2 agrees at 7 bases. The better agreement between TRBJ2-5 and the DNA end casts doubt on the J call. The CDR3 consists of 17 residues. Germline loops: CDR1 LGHNA, CDR2 YSLEER. The CDR3 spells CASSQVGGRLSRETQYF. The CDR3 bases are TGCGCCAGCAGCCAGGTCGGCGGGAGACTATCCCGGGAGACCCAGTACTTC.

This chain connects TRBV2 to TRBJ2-1; 7 nucleotides align to TRBD2. Germline assignment: CDR1 SNHLY and CDR2 FYNNEI. This CDR3 contains 18 residues. The V and J ends lost 0 bases and 0 bases, in that order; junction bases with no gene match: 8. The CDR3: CASSEARGGRHSYNEQFF. CDR3 in DNA: TGTGCCAGCAGTGAAGCGCGCGGCGGGAGACACTCCTACAATGAGCAGTTCTTC.

As DNA, the CDR3 is TGTGCCAGCAGTGATTTCAACAACAATGAGCAGTTCTTC. Translated: CASSDFNNNEQFF. This sequence joins TRBV25-1 and TRBJ2-1; D is undetermined. CDR3 length equals 13 residues. Between the trimmed V and J ends, which lost 3 bases and 5 bases, there was a span of 8 bases. The germline V gene has CDR1 MGHDK and CDR2 SYGVNS.